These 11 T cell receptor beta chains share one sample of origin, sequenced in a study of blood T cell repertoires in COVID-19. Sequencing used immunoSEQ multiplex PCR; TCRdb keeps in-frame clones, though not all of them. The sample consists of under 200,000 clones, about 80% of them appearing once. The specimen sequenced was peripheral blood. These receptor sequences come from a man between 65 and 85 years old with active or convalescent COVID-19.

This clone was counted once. CDR3 nucleotides: TGCAGCGTTGAAGAGGGACAGGGCACTGAAGCTTTCTTT. It translates to CSVEEGQGTEAFF. The chain carries TRBV29-1 and TRBJ1-1, with 9 nucleotides matching TRBD1. Germline loops: CDR1 SQVTM, CDR2 ANQGSEA. The CDR3 runs to 13 residues. The V and J ends lost 0 bases and 4 bases, in that order; junction bases with no gene match: 0.

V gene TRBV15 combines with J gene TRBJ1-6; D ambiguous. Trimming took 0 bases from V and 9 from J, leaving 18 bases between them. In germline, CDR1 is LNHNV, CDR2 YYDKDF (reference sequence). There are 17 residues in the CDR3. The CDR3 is CATSRDYFQQNPSPLHF. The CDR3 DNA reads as TGTGCCACCAGCAGAGATTATTTTCAACAGAATCCTTCACCCCTCCACTTT.

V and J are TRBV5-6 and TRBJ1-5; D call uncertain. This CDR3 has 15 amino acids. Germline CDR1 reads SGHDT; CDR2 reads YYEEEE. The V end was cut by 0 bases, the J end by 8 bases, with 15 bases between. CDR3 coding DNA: TGTGCCAGCAGCTTGGGACTGGGTGGTAGAGAGCCCCAGCATTTT. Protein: CASSLGLGGREPQHF.

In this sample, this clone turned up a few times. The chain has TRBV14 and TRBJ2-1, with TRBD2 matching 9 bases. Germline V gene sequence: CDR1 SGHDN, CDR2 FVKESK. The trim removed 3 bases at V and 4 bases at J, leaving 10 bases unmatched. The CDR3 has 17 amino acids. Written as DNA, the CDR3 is TGTGCCAGCAGCCAGGGAGATAGCGGGGGAATATACAATGAGCAGTTCTTC. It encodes CASSQGDSGGIYNEQFF.

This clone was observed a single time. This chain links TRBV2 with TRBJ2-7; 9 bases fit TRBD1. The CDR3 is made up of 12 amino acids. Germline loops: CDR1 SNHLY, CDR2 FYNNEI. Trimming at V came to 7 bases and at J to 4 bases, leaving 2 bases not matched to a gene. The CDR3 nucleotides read TGTGCCAGCAAGGACAGGGGTTACGAGCAGTACTTC. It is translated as CASKDRGYEQYF.

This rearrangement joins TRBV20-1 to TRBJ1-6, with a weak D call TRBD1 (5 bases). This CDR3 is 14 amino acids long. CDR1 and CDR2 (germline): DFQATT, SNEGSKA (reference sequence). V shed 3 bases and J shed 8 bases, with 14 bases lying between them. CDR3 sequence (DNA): TGCAGTGCTAGTCTGGGGGGGGGATATTCACCCCTCCACTTT. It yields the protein CSASLGGGYSPLHF.

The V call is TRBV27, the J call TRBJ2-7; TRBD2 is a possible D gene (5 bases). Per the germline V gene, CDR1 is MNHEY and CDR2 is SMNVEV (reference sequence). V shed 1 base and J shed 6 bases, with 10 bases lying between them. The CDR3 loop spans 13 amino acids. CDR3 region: CASSLLTAGEQYF. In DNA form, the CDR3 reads TGTGCCAGCAGTTTATTGACCGCGGGCGAGCAGTACTTC.

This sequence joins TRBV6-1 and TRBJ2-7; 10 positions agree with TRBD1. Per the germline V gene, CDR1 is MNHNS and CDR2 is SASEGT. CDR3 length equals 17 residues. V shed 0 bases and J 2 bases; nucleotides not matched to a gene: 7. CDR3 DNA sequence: TGTGCCAGCAGTGAAGCGCGTGGAGGGACAGGGGCCTACGAGCAGTACTTC. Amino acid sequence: CASSEARGGTGAYEQYF.

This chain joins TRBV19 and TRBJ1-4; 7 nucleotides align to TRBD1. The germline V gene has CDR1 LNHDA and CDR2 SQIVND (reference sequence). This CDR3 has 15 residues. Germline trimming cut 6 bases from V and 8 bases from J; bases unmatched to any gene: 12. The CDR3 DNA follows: TGTGCCAGTAGGAAACAACCCGGGACAGACGAAAAACTGTTTTTT. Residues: CASRKQPGTDEKLFF.

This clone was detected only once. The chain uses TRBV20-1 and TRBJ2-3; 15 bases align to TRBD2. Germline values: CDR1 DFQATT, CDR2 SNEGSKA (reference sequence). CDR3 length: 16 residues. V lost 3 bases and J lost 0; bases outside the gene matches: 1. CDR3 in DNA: TGCAGTGCTAGTGGGACTAGCGGGGGGAGCACAGATACGCAGTATTTT. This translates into CSASGTSGGSTDTQYF.

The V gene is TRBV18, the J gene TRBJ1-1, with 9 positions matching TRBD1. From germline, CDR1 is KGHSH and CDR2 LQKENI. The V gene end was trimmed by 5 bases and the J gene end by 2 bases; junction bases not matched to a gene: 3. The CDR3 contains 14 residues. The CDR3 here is CASSRDRDNTEAFF. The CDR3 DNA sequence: TGTGCCAGCTCAAGGGACAGGGATAACACTGAAGCTTTCTTT.